This T cell receptor beta chain was sequenced for a study of CD8 T cells in ankylosing spondylitis. The V and J ends lost 1 base and 5 bases respectively, with 11 bases between them. The CDR3 spans 14 residues. In this sample, this clonotype turned up a few times. Its antigen remains unknown. One entry per CDR3 protein, called by TCRdb with MiXCR from the 5' RACE reads. The sample holds about 250,000 distinct CDR3 sequences; approximately 30% are singletons and the top ten take about 4.2%. Study-wide points: Matched ankylosing spondylitis synovial fluid reportedly showed significant enrichment of disease-linked clones.

V and J are TRBV12-3 or TRBV12-4 and TRBJ2-5; D is unclear. The clonotype originates from a male donor with ankylosing spondylitis or in good health (not recorded which). Material: blood, either unsorted or a sorted T cell fraction (not recorded which). DNA of the CDR3: TGTGCCAGCAGTTTAGTCGGTAGTCTGGAGACCCAGTACTTC. Translating it yields CASSLVGSLETQYF.